The rows below give T cell receptor beta chains drawn from one sample of a study of T cells in Graves' hyperthyroidism and ophthalmopathy. TCRdb itself ran the multiplex PCR reads through MiXCR, one entry per CDR3 protein. The sample lists about 360,000 distinct CDR3 sequences; approximately 13% were seen once. Sequencing was performed on blood. Receptors originate from a man aged 25-40 years with Graves' hyperthyroidism that later progressed to Graves' ophthalmopathy. Both conserved end residues are part of each CDR3. A D gene is named only where the DNA matches it firmly. Clone size is given for some rows only: seen once, a few or many times, or a class if the clone is expanded.

abundance | d_gene | j_gene | v_gene | CDR3nt | CDR3aa
NA | NA | TRBJ2-1 | TRBV9 | TGTGCCAGCAGCGTAGGAGGCAGGGGTCACTACAATGAGCAGTTCTTC | CASSVGGRGHYNEQFF
few | NA | TRBJ2-1 | TRBV4-1 | TGCGCCAGCAGCCAGCCAGGACAGTTCCCTGGAAATGAGCAGTTCTTC | CASSQPGQFPGNEQFF
many | NA | TRBJ1-2 | TRBV6-1 | TGTGCCAGCAGCCCAATCCTGGCAGACAACTATGGCTACACCTTC | CASSPILADNYGYTF
few | TRBD2 | TRBJ2-3 | TRBV4-1 | TGCGCCAGCAGCCAATTAGCGGGGGGCACAGATACGCAGTATTTT | CASSQLAGGTDTQYF
many | TRBD2 | TRBJ2-5 | TRBV20-1 | TGCAGTGCGCCGAGACTAGCGGAAGAGACCCAGTACTTC | CSAPRLAEETQYF
few | NA | TRBJ2-3 | TRBV20-1 | TGCAGTGCTAGTTTGGGGGCTGAAGATACGCAGTATTTT | CSASLGAEDTQYF
few | NA | TRBJ1-1 | TRBV20-1 | TGCAGTGCTAGACTAGGACAGAGCATGAACACTGAAGCTTTCTTT | CSARLGQSMNTEAFF
many | NA | TRBJ2-1 | TRBV7-3 | TGTGCCAGCAGCTTAAAAATGGTAAACAATGAGCAGTTCTTC | CASSLKMVNNEQFF
NA | NA | TRBJ2-1 | TRBV19 | TGTGCCAGTAGTATAGCACTTTACAATGAGCAGTTCTTC | CASSIALYNEQFF
many | NA | TRBJ1-1 | TRBV20-1 | TGCAGTGCTAGTACAGGGAGACCTGAAGCTTTCTTT | CSASTGRPEAFF
many | NA | TRBJ1-1 | TRBV12-3/TRBV12-4 | TGTGCCAGCACCCCGTTTTTCTTAGGGAGATTGGACACTGAAGCTTTCTTT | CASTPFFLGRLDTEAFF
many | TRBD1 | TRBJ1-6 | TRBV5-1 | TGCGCCAGCAGCCTCCGGGACAGGCTTAATTCACCCCTCCACTTT | CASSLRDRLNSPLHF
many | NA | TRBJ1-1 | TRBV12-5 | TGTGCTAGTGGTTTGGTACAGCCAGGTCGGTACACTGAAGCTTTCTTT | CASGLVQPGRYTEAFF
few | NA | TRBJ1-2 | TRBV7-2 | TGTGCCAGCAGCTCCCAGGGAGGCCATGGCTACACCTTC | CASSSQGGHGYTF
many | TRBD2 | TRBJ2-3 | TRBV6-1 | TGTGCCAGCAGAGCAGCGGGGGGGCCCACAGATACGCAGTATTTT | CASRAAGGPTDTQYF